This TCR beta chain was documented in a study of T cells after yellow fever vaccination. Study information: Fractions with few cells were prepared using SMART-Seq v4 Ultra Low Input.

Generation of TCR cDNA used 5'RACE template switching (which added a universal primer site and UMIs). Via MiXCR, TCRdb re-called the 5' RACE reads, giving one row per CDR3 protein. The sample shows around 530,000 distinct CDR3 sequences, approximately 16% of them seen only once. V was trimmed by 3 bases and J by 3 bases, leaving 10 bases between them. The CDR3 extends over 14 amino acids. Per germline, CDR1 LGHNT and CDR2 FRNRAP. As concerns this clonotype: The antigen remains unidentified.

General study results and limits: Secondary responses were weaker yet peaked faster, day 5 versus 15. Abundant bulk-population clonotypes could contaminate the FACS-sorted repertoires.

This receptor was obtained from a man aged 18 to 30 who received the YFV17D yellow fever vaccine. Sequenced material: PBMCs, taken 4 to 5 days after the first yellow fever vaccination. V and J are TRBV12-5 and TRBJ2-3; D call uncertain. This chain's CDR3 is CASGFSRQTDTQYF. The CDR3 nucleotides read TGTGCTAGTGGTTTCTCCCGGCAAACAGATACGCAGTATTTT.